The clone carrying this TCR beta chain was observed a handful of times. TCRdb reanalysed the 5' RACE reads using MiXCR and keeps one entry per CDR3 protein. The profile covers about 31,000 distinct CDR3 sequences, with approximately 7.1% appearing a single time and over 9.5% taken by the ten largest. This sample was taken from a study of CD8 T cells in ankylosing spondylitis. This CDR3 region has 17 residues. The J segment lost 4 bases and the V segment lost 6 bases, leaving 7 bases of the junction unmatched. Germline loops: CDR1 LNHDA, CDR2 SQIVND (reference sequence). This receptor was identified in a male donor with ankylosing spondylitis or in good health (not recorded which). The V and J genes are TRBV19 and TRBJ2-1, with 15 bases identical to TRBD2. Sequenced input: blood, either unsorted or a sorted T cell fraction (not recorded which). The CDR3 DNA reads TGTGCCAGTAGCCCGGGACTAGCGGGAGGAAATTACAATGAGCAGTTCTTC. It codes for CASSPGLAGGNYNEQFF.